This T cell receptor beta chain was identified during a study of T cell responses to AZD1222 COVID-19 vaccine. Study observations and caveats: Among AZD1222 vaccinees, only 5 to 7 were seropositive at baseline. In a largely white British group with more females than males, clonal diversity was possibly underestimated. Nearly half of the spike-specific TCRs reportedly recognize variant regions that carry no mutations. Spike-spanning, vaccine-associated CD4 TCRs were dominant at 160-218 and 743-854.

CDR1 SGHRS and CDR2 YFSETQ come from the germline V gene. The CDR3 consists of 16 residues. Trimming cost V 0 bases and J 0 bases, with 10 bases left between them. Here immunoSEQ multiplex PCR was the method, and the copy in TCRdb shows in-frame clones only, minus some. The sample lists 150,000 to 170,000 clones, about 88% occurring once. Remarks on this clone: Antigen unknown.

The chain links TRBV5-1 to TRBJ1-3; D gene ambiguous. The source is an adult in good health. The source material was peripheral blood, sampled on day 0 of AZD1222 vaccination. CDR3 amino acids: CASSLEMGVSGNTIYF. The DNA for the CDR3 is TGCGCCAGCAGCTTGGAGATGGGAGTCTCTGGAAACACCATATATTTT.